The next 15 T cell receptor beta chains were all read from a single sample in a study of T cells after yellow fever vaccination. In TCRdb, the 5' RACE reads were re-called with MiXCR into one record per CDR3 protein. The data show around 600,000 distinct CDR3 sequences, more than 9% seen once. Sequencing used PBMCs, obtained on the day of the yellow fever booster vaccination. These receptors were collected from a man in his thirties or forties who received the YFV17D yellow fever vaccine.

J is TRBJ2-1 and V is TRBV20-1, with D uncertain. Trimming removed 5 bases from V and 3 bases from J, with 2 bases in between. The V gene's germline CDR1 is DFQATT and CDR2 SNEGSKA (reference sequence). The CDR3 runs to 10 residues. CDR3 coding DNA: TGCAGTGCTTACTACAATGAGCAGTTCTTC. It encodes CSAYYNEQFF.

There are a few counts of this clonotype. V gene TRBV20-1 combines with J gene TRBJ2-5, with D hard to call. CDR1 and CDR2 (germline): DFQATT, SNEGSKA (reference sequence). This CDR3 has 10 residues. V was trimmed by 5 bases and J by 3 bases, leaving 4 bases between them. CDR3: CSAVKETQYF. DNA for the CDR3: TGCAGTGCTGTCAAAGAGACCCAGTACTTC.

This clonotype has more than one count but fewer than ten. V is TRBV7-9 and J is TRBJ2-7; D uncertain. The CDR3 contains 12 residues. The V gene lost 8 bases and the J gene lost 4 bases, with 12 bases spanning the gap. The germline gives CDR1 SEHNR, CDR2 FQNEAQ (reference sequence). DNA for the CDR3: TGTGCCAGCTCCAACAGAGAGTACGAGCAGTACTTC. It is translated as CASSNREYEQYF.

This clonotype was observed a few times. The gene calls are TRBV7-8 and TRBJ2-7, with 12 bases aligning to TRBD2. The J segment lost 2 bases and the V segment lost 5 bases, leaving 4 bases of the junction unmatched. Germline CDR1 and CDR2: SGHVS and FQNEAQ. The CDR3 has 15 amino acids. The CDR3 sequence is CASSLLAGGTYEQYF. CDR3 DNA: TGTGCCAGCAGCCTACTAGCGGGAGGAACCTACGAGCAGTACTTC.

This chain joins TRBV9 and TRBJ2-5; D tentatively fits TRBD1 or TRBD2 (5 bases each). With 3 bases removed from V and 7 bases from J, the gap between germline ends came to 19 bases. Germline V gene lookup returns CDR1 SGDLS and CDR2 YYNGEE. The CDR3 totals 15 residues. The CDR3 nucleotides read TGTGCCAGCAGCGCCGACCCCGGGACGATGCGGACCCAGTACTTC. This gives the protein CASSADPGTMRTQYF.

The rearrangement links TRBV20-1 to TRBJ2-3; 8 positions agree with TRBD2. Germline V gives CDR1 DFQATT, CDR2 SNEGSKA (reference sequence). The CDR3 has 15 residues. With 0 bases clipped from V and 2 bases from J, the junction kept 4 bases outside the gene matches. The DNA of the CDR3 is TGCAGTGCTAGAGAGGTAGCGGGGAACACAGATACGCAGTATTTT. Translating it yields CSAREVAGNTDTQYF.

The chain carries TRBV7-2 and TRBJ2-3, with a possible D match to TRBD1 (5 bases). The length of the CDR3 is 16 residues. Germline V gives CDR1 SGHTA, CDR2 FQGNSA. The V and J ends lost 1 base and 9 bases respectively, with 20 bases between them. Here the CDR3 DNA reads TGTGCCAGCAGCTTAGGAGAGAGGACGGCAGGGCGCACGCAGTATTTT. This codes for CASSLGERTAGRTQYF.

This clonotype was counted between two and nine times. The J gene is TRBJ2-2, the V gene TRBV29-1; D ambiguous. V gave up 5 bases and J gave up 1 base, with 11 bases separating them. CDR1 and CDR2 (germline): SQVTM, ANQGSEA. This CDR3 region has 14 residues. The CDR3 nucleotides read TGCAGCGTTCGGCTAGACCAGAACACCGGGGAGCTGTTTTTT. This encodes CSVRLDQNTGELFF.

This clonotype occurred a few times. The gene calls are TRBV5-1 and TRBJ2-7; TRBD2 aligns across 10 bases. This CDR3 has 15 amino acids. V trimming: 2 bases; J trimming: 3 bases; junction bases outside the gene matches: 5. The germline V gene encodes CDR1 SGHRS and CDR2 YFSETQ. The DNA for the CDR3 is TGCGCCAGCAGCTTAATTGGACTAGCGGACTACGAGCAGTACTTC. Translating it yields CASSLIGLADYEQYF.

CDR3 in amino acids: CASSQGHQAGGGSTEAFF. Written as DNA, the CDR3 is TGCGCCAGCAGTCAAGGGCACCAGGCAGGGGGTGGTTCCACTGAAGCTTTCTTT. The chain recombines TRBV23-1 with TRBJ1-1; 7 nucleotides agree with TRBD1. TRBV23-1 is marked as an open reading frame, function uncertain. The CDR3 sequence is 18 residues long. Trimming cost V 2 bases and J 4 bases; bases outside gene matches: 16.

Points on this clonotype: One end of the junction fails to match germline, which may point to a read error. The chain couples TRBV7-6 to TRBJ2-7; 10 positions agree with TRBD2. The CDR3 consists of 16 residues. Germline V gene lookup returns CDR1 SGHVS and CDR2 FNYEAQ. CDR3 in amino acids: CASSLGSSGGVYELYF. Written as DNA, the CDR3 is TGTGCCAGCAGCTTAGGATCTAGCGGGGGAGTCTACGAGCTGTACTTC.

This clonotype was seen a handful of times. The J gene is TRBJ2-1, the V gene TRBV28; D uncertain. Trimming left V 8 bases short and J 9 bases short, with 14 bases between. CDR1 is MDHEN, CDR2 SYDVKM, per germline. This CDR3 is 12 amino acids long. CDR3 amino acids: CASPGRYGEQFF. CDR3 in DNA: TGTGCCAGCCCGGGCCGATACGGTGAGCAGTTCTTC.

V gene TRBV2 combines with J gene TRBJ2-5; tentatively, D is TRBD1 (5 bases). The CDR3 loop spans 12 amino acids. Per the germline V gene, CDR1 is SNHLY and CDR2 is FYNNEI. The germline V and J ends were trimmed by 11 bases and 0 bases, with 10 bases remaining between them. The CDR3 sequence: CAGRQYQETQYF. CDR3 DNA: TGTGCCGGAAGACAGTACCAAGAGACCCAGTACTTC.

This clonotype was detected a few times. The CDR3 region is CAISESMGTRQETQYF. The CDR3 coding sequence is TGTGCCATCAGTGAGTCGATGGGGACTAGACAAGAGACCCAGTACTTC. The rearrangement uses TRBV10-3 and TRBJ2-5, with 8 nucleotides matching TRBD2. J lost 2 bases, V lost 0 bases, and 5 bases had no gene match. The CDR3 length is 16 residues. Germline assignment: CDR1 ENHRY and CDR2 SYGVKD.

The chain is built from TRBV5-6 and TRBJ2-1, with D perhaps matching TRBD1 (8 bases). CDR1 and CDR2 (germline): SGHDT, YYEEEE. The CDR3 spans 18 residues. V was shortened by 4 bases and J by 7 bases, with 27 bases between the two germline ends. The CDR3 spells CASSLGQGLVGRRNEQFF. The CDR3 coding sequence is TGTGCCAGCAGCCTAGGACAGGGTTTGGTCGGGAGGAGGAATGAGCAGTTCTTC.